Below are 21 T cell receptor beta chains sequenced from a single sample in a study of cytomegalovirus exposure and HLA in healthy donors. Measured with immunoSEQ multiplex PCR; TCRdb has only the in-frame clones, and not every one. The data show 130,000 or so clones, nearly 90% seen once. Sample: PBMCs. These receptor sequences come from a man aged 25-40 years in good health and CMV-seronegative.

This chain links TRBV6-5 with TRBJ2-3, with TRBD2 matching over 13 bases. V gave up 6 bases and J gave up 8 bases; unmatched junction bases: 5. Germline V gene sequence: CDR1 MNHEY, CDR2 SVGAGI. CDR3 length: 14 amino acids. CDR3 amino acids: CASRGTSGVTTQYF. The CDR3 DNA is TGTGCCAGCAGAGGGACTAGCGGGGTTACTACGCAGTATTTT.

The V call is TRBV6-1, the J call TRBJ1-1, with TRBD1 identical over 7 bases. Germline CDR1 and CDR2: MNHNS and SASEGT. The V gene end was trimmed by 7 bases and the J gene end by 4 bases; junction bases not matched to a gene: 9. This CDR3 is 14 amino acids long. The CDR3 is CASTLQGDPTEAFF. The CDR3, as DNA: TGTGCCAGCACCCTTCAGGGGGATCCCACTGAAGCTTTCTTT.

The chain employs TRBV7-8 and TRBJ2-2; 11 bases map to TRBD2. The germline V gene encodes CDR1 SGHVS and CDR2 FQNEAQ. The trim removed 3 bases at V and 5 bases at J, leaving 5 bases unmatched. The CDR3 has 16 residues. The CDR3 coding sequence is TGTGCCAGCAGCTTCCGACTAGCGGGGTTAACCGGGGAGCTGTTTTTT. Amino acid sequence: CASSFRLAGLTGELFF.

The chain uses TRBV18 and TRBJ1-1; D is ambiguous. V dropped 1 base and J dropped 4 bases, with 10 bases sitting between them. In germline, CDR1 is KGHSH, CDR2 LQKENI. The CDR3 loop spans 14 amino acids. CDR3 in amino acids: CASSPRPGITEAFF. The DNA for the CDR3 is TGTGCCAGCTCACCACGCCCAGGCATCACTGAAGCTTTCTTT.

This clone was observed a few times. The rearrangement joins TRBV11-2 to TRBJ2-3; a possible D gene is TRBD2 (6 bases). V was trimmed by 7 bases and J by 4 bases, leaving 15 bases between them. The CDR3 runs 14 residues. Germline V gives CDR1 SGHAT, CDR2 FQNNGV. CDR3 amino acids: CASIPNWGADTQYF. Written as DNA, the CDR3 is TGTGCCAGCATCCCGAATTGGGGGGCAGATACGCAGTATTTT.

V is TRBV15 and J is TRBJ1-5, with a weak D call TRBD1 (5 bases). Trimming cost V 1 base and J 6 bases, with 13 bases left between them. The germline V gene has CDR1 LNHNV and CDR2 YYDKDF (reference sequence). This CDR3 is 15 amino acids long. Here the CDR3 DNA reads TGTGCCACCAGCAGAGGGAGGGCGGGGGGTCAGCCCCAGCATTTT. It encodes CATSRGRAGGQPQHF.

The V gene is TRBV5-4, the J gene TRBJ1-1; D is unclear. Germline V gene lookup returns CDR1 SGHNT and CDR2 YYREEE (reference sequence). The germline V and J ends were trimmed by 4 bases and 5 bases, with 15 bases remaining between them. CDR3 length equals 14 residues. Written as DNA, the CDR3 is TGTGCCAGCAGCGGAGGGTTCTCCCGGACTGAAGCTTTCTTT. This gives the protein CASSGGFSRTEAFF.

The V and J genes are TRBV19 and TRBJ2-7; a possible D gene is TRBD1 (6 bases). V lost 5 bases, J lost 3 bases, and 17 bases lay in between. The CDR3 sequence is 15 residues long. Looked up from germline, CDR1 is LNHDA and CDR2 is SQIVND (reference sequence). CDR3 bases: TGTGCCAGTAGTGGACCCACCGGGACACGCTACGAGCAGTACTTC. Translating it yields CASSGPTGTRYEQYF.

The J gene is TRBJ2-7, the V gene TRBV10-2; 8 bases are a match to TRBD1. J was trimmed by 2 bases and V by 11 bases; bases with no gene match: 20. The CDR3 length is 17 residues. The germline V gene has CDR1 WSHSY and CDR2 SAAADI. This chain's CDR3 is CAVLIPGTGEGPYEQYF. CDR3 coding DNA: TGCGCCGTCCTCATCCCCGGGACAGGTGAAGGTCCCTACGAGCAGTACTTC.

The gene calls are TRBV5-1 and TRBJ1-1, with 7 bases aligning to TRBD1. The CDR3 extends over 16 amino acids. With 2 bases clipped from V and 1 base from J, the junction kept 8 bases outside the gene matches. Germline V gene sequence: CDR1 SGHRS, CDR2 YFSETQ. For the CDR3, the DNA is TGCGCCAGCAGCTTCGGACAGGCTGGGAAGAACACTGAAGCTTTCTTT. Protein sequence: CASSFGQAGKNTEAFF.

CDR3 loop: CASARSGGQETQYF. The CDR3 DNA reads TGTGCCAGCGCCAGGTCAGGGGGACAAGAGACCCAGTACTTC. The rearrangement joins TRBV11-3 to TRBJ2-5; 7 nucleotides agree with TRBD1. The length of the CDR3 is 14 residues. Germline V gene lookup returns CDR1 SGHNT and CDR2 YENEEA. Germline trimming cut 8 bases from V and 2 bases from J; bases unmatched to any gene: 8.

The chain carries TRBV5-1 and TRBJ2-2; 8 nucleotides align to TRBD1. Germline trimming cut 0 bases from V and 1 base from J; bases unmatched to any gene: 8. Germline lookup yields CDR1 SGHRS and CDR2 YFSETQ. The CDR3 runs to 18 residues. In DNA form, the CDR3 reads TGCGCCAGCAGCTTGGCCCAGGGGGCTAGTTTGAACACCGGGGAGCTGTTTTTT. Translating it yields CASSLAQGASLNTGELFF.

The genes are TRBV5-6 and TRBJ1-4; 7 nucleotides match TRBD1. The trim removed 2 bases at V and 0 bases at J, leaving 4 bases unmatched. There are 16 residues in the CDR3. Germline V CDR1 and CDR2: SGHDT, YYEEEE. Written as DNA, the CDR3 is TGTGCCAGCAGCTTCCTTGGGACAGCAACTAATGAAAAACTGTTTTTT. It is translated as CASSFLGTATNEKLFF.

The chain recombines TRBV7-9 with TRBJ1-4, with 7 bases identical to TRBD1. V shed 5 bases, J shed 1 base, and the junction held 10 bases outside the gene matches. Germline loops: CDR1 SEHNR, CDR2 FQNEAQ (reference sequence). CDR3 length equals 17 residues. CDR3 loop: CASSLQTGIGTNEKLFF. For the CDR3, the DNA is TGTGCCAGCAGCCTACAGACAGGGATAGGAACTAATGAAAAACTGTTTTTT.

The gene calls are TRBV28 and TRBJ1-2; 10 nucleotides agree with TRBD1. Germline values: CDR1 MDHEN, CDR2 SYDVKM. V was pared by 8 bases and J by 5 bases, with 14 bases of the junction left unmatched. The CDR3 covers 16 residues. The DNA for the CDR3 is TGTGCCAGCGGAACGAGACAGGGGGCTATCCCATATGGCTACACCTTC. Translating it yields CASGTRQGAIPYGYTF.

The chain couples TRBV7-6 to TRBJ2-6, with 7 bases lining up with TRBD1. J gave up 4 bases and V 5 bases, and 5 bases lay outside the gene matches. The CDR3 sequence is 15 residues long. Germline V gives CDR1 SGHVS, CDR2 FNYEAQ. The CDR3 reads CASSRQGFGANVLTF. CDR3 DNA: TGTGCCAGCAGCCGACAGGGCTTCGGGGCCAACGTCCTGACTTTC.

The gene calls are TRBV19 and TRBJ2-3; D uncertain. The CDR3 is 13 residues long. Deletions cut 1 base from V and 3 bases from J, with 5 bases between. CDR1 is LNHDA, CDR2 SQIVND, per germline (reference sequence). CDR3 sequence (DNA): TGTGCCAGTAGTATAGGCAGGACAGATACGCAGTATTTT. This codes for CASSIGRTDTQYF.

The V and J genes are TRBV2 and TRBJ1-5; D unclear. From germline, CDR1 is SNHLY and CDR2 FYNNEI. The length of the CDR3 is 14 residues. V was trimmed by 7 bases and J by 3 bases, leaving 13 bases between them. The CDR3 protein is CASNTHHYNQPQHF. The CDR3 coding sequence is TGTGCCAGCAACACACACCATTACAATCAGCCCCAGCATTTT. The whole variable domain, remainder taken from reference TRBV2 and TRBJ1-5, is EPEVTQTPSHQVTQMGQEVILRCVPISNHLYFYWYRQILGQKVEFLVSFYNNEISEKSEIFDDQFSVERPDGSNFTLKIRSTKLEDSAMYFCASNTHHYNQPQHFGDGTRLSIL.

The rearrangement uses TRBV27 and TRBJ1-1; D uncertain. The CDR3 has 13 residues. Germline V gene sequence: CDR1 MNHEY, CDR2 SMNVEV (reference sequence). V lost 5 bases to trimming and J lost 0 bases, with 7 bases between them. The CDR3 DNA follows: TGTGCCAGCAGTCTTCAGATGAACACTGAAGCTTTCTTT. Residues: CASSLQMNTEAFF.

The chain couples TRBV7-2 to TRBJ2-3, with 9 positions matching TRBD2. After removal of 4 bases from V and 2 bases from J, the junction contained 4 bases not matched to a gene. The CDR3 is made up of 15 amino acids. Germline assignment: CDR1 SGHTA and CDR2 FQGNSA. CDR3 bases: TGTGCCAGCAGCTCCACTAGCGGGTACACAGATACGCAGTATTTT. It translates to CASSSTSGYTDTQYF.

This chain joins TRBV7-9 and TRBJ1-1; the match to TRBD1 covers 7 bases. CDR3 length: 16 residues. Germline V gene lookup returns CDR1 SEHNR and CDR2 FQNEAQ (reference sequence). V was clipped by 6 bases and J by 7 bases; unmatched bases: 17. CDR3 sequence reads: CASSSILTQGKVEAFF. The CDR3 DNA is TGTGCCAGCAGTTCAATCCTAACACAGGGGAAAGTTGAAGCTTTCTTT.